Listed here are 5 T cell receptor beta chains from one sample, sequenced in a study of CD8+ T cells in alopecia areata. Specified treatment: oral pan-JAK inhibitor, 5-10 mg twice daily. Sequencing relied on a cDNA template that was reverse transcribed from extracted RNA. Produced via immunoSEQ multiplex PCR; TCRdb's table is partial and in-frame only. The sample consists of around 290,000 clones, 55% to 70% of them appearing once. The specimen comprised CD4+ T cells sorted from blood, sampled at week 24, from a patient treated with tofacitinib. These receptors were collected from a human donor with alopecia areata.

The chain joins TRBV2 to TRBJ2-6; perhaps TRBD1 as D (5 bases). Trimming cost V 1 base and J 1 base, with 8 bases left between them. CDR3 size: 16 residues. The germline V gene has CDR1 SNHLY and CDR2 FYNNEI. CDR3 residues: CASSEGGRSGANVLTF. The DNA for the CDR3 is TGTGCCAGCAGTGAAGGGGGCCGGTCTGGGGCCAACGTCCTGACTTTC.

The chain has TRBV27 and TRBJ2-3, with D perhaps assigned TRBD1 or TRBD2 (6 bases each). V shed 6 bases and J shed 0 bases, with 22 bases lying between them. Germline CDR1 reads MNHEY; CDR2 reads SMNVEV (reference sequence). CDR3 length equals 18 residues. CDR3 nucleotides: TGTGCCAGCAGCCCAGGAGGGGGGCTACACCCTAGCACAGATACGCAGTATTTT. It codes for CASSPGGGLHPSTDTQYF.

This clone showed up just a few times. The chain joins TRBV19 to TRBJ2-2; D gene uncertain. The V end was cut by 0 bases, the J end by 6 bases, with 17 bases between. Germline V gene sequence: CDR1 LNHDA, CDR2 SQIVND (reference sequence). CDR3 length: 17 amino acids. This CDR3 reads CASSIDKARLSAGELFF. The CDR3 coding sequence is TGTGCCAGTAGTATAGACAAGGCCCGGTTGAGCGCCGGGGAGCTGTTTTTT. Full variable domain (missing parts from reference TRBV19 and TRBJ2-2): DGGITQSPKYLFRKEGQNVTLSCEQNLNHDAMYWYRQDPGQGLRLIYYSQIVNDFQKGDIAEGYSVSREKKESFPLTVTSAQKNPTAFYLCASSIDKARLSAGELFFGEGSRLTVL.

The V and J genes are TRBV30 and TRBJ2-7; D is undetermined. The CDR3 consists of 12 residues. Trimming cost V 3 bases and J 2 bases, with 8 bases left between them. The germline CDR1 and CDR2 sequences are GTSNPN and SVGIG (reference sequence). The CDR3 nucleotides read TGTGCCTGGAGAGTTATCCCCTACGAGCAGTACTTC. Translation gives CAWRVIPYEQYF.

The gene calls are TRBV5-4 and TRBJ2-5; TRBD1 matches at 8 bases. Germline CDR1 and CDR2: SGHNT and YYREEE (reference sequence). After removal of 4 bases from V and 4 bases from J, the junction contained 3 bases not matched to a gene. This CDR3 has 13 residues. CDR3 amino acids: CASSLTGGETQYF. The CDR3 coding sequence is TGTGCCAGCAGCCTAACAGGGGGAGAGACCCAGTACTTC.